One sample yielded the 29 T cell receptor beta chains listed below, sequenced in a study of T cell responses to AZD1222 COVID-19 vaccine. The assay was immunoSEQ multiplex PCR, and TCRdb's table has in-frame clones only and misses some. In the table there are approximately 160,000 clones, around 94% of which are singletons. The sample was peripheral blood, taken 28 days after the second AZD1222 dose. The receptors were gathered from an adult who received the AZD1222 COVID-19 vaccine.

The chain is built from TRBV6-2 or TRBV6-3 and TRBJ1-3; D perhaps matches TRBD1 (5 bases). CDR3 size: 13 residues. V was cut by 2 bases and J by 11 bases, with 13 bases left in between. From germline, CDR1 is MNHEY and CDR2 SVGEGT. In nucleotides, the CDR3 is TGTGCCAGCAGTTACGGGCCGGGGACCGCCATATATTTT. It is translated as CASSYGPGTAIYF.

This chain connects TRBV7-8 to TRBJ1-2; 9 nucleotides line up with TRBD1. V shed 4 bases and J 4 bases; nucleotides not matched to a gene: 10. This CDR3 is 16 amino acids long. Germline V gives CDR1 SGHVS, CDR2 FQNEAQ. CDR3 in amino acids: CASSSMTGGQTYGYTF. CDR3 bases: TGTGCCAGCAGCTCTATGACAGGGGGTCAAACCTATGGCTACACCTTC.

This CDR3 is CASRPGRLAESSYNEQFF. The CDR3 region has the DNA TGTGCCAGCAGACCAGGGCGACTAGCGGAGAGCTCCTACAATGAGCAGTTCTTC. The V gene is TRBV2, the J gene TRBJ2-1, with TRBD2 matching over 9 bases. V dropped 6 bases and J dropped 0; count of bases not matched to a gene: 12. The length of the CDR3 is 18 residues. Germline CDR1 is SNHLY and CDR2 is FYNNEI. The full variable domain, in which reference TRBV2 and TRBJ2-1 provide the parts outside the CDR3, is EPEVTQTPSHQVTQMGQEVILRCVPISNHLYFYWYRQILGQKVEFLVSFYNNEISEKSEIFDDQFSVERPDGSNFTLKIRSTKLEDSAMYFCASRPGRLAESSYNEQFFGPGTRLTVL.

This clone has only one observation. The rearrangement uses TRBV7-2 and TRBJ2-6; 14 bases agree with TRBD2. Unmatched junction bases numbered 5, after V lost 2 bases and J lost 2 bases. The germline CDR1 and CDR2 sequences are SGHTA and FQGNSA. The CDR3 has 19 residues. This chain's CDR3 is CASSLSGTSGRTGANVLTF. As DNA, the CDR3 is TGTGCCAGCAGCTTATCCGGGACTAGCGGGAGAACTGGGGCCAACGTCCTGACTTTC.

CDR3 sequence: CAWKGLIMAGYTF. CDR3 sequence (DNA): TGTGCCTGGAAAGGTTTGATTATGGCCGGCTACACCTTC. The chain links TRBV30 to TRBJ1-2; D gene unclear. The length of the CDR3 is 13 residues. The germline V and J ends were trimmed by 4 bases and 8 bases, with 17 bases remaining between them. The germline CDR1 and CDR2 sequences are GTSNPN and SVGIG (reference sequence).

The V and J genes are TRBV5-1 and TRBJ2-3; no firm D call. Per germline, CDR1 SGHRS and CDR2 YFSETQ. The V and J ends lost 4 bases and 0 bases respectively, with 9 bases between them. This CDR3 has 14 residues. The CDR3 sequence is CASSQGRSTDTQYF. The DNA for the CDR3 is TGCGCCAGCAGCCAAGGACGCAGCACAGATACGCAGTATTTT.

The V call is TRBV18, the J call TRBJ1-3, with D uncertain. The V end was cut by 0 bases, the J end by 3 bases, with 12 bases between. CDR3 length: 16 amino acids. Germline V lookup: CDR1 KGHSH, CDR2 LQKENI. CDR3 protein: CASSPPEALFGNTIYF. The CDR3 DNA sequence: TGTGCCAGCTCACCACCGGAGGCCCTTTTTGGAAACACCATATATTTT.

CDR3 sequence: CASSYGQGYEAFF. The CDR3 coding sequence is TGTGCCAGCAGTTACGGACAGGGTTACGAGGCTTTCTTT. This chain links TRBV6-5 with TRBJ1-1; 8 bases fit TRBD1. Germline CDR1 reads MNHEY; CDR2 reads SVGAGI. The CDR3 has 13 amino acids. Trimming removed 2 bases from V and 11 bases from J; junction bases left unmatched: 7.

V gene TRBV7-9 combines with J gene TRBJ1-2, with 8 bases lining up with TRBD1. The germline V gene encodes CDR1 SEHNR and CDR2 FQNEAQ (reference sequence). With V trimmed by 1 base and J by 4 bases, 5 bases remained unmatched. The CDR3 runs 15 residues. CDR3 sequence: CASSLEAGGPYGYTF. CDR3 nucleotide sequence: TGTGCCAGCAGCTTAGAGGCAGGGGGCCCCTATGGCTACACCTTC.

The chain couples TRBV27 to TRBJ1-5, with D possibly being TRBD1 (6 bases). V lost 0 bases to trimming and J lost 7 bases, with 16 bases between them. CDR1 MNHEY and CDR2 SMNVEV come from the germline V gene (reference sequence). CDR3 length: 16 amino acids. CDR3 sequence: CASSLSVGGWGQPQHF. For the CDR3, the DNA is TGTGCCAGCAGTTTATCGGTGGGGGGCTGGGGGCAGCCCCAGCATTTT.

V usage is TRBV30 and J usage is TRBJ1-4; no reliable D call. Between the trimmed V and J ends, which lost 1 base and 4 bases, there was a span of 7 bases. Germline V lookup: CDR1 GTSNPN, CDR2 SVGIG (reference sequence). This CDR3 comprises 13 residues. The CDR3 here is CAWSASYNEKLFF. In DNA form, the CDR3 reads TGTGCCTGGAGTGCTTCTTATAATGAAAAACTGTTTTTT. The entire variable domain, with the rest obtained from reference TRBV30 and TRBJ1-4, is as follows: SQTIHQWPATLVQPVGSPLSLECTVEGTSNPNLYWYRQAAGRGLQLLFYSVGIGQISSEVPQNLSASRPQDRQFILSSKKLLLSDSGFYLCAWSASYNEKLFFGSGTQLSVL.

The genes are TRBV30 and TRBJ1-2; D not resolved. Germline CDR1 and CDR2: GTSNPN and SVGIG (reference sequence). V dropped 1 base and J dropped 4 bases, with 13 bases sitting between them. CDR3 size: 14 residues. CDR3 DNA: TGTGCCTGGAGTGCCTGGCAATTTGGCTATGGCTACACCTTC. Translation: CAWSAWQFGYGYTF.

CDR3 sequence reads: CASSLAGTDPYEQYF. Here the CDR3 DNA reads TGTGCCAGCAGTTTGGCCGGGACAGACCCCTACGAGCAGTACTTC. The rearrangement joins TRBV27 to TRBJ2-7; TRBD1 agrees at 7 bases. The CDR3 is 15 amino acids. V gave up 3 bases and J gave up 2 bases; unmatched junction bases: 7. The germline V gene has CDR1 MNHEY and CDR2 SMNVEV (reference sequence).

V usage is TRBV15 and J usage is TRBJ2-5; possibly TRBD2 for D (5 bases). From germline, CDR1 is LNHNV and CDR2 YYDKDF (reference sequence). Trimming removed 1 base from V and 5 bases from J, with 11 bases in between. The CDR3 is 14 residues long. CDR3 nucleotide sequence: TGTGCCACCAGCAGAGGGAAGGAGGTCGAGACCCAGTACTTC. The encoded protein is CATSRGKEVETQYF. The entire variable domain, with the rest obtained from reference TRBV15 and TRBJ2-5, is as follows: DAMVIQNPRYQVTQFGKPVTLSCSQTLNHNVMYWYQQKSSQAPKLLFHYYDKDFNNEADTPDNFQSRRPNTSFCFLDIRSPGLGDTAMYLCATSRGKEVETQYFGPGTRLLVL.

This chain uses TRBV15 with TRBJ2-7; tentative D call: TRBD1 (6 bases). The CDR3 extends over 16 amino acids. Trimming took 0 bases from V and 3 from J, leaving 15 bases between them. Per germline, CDR1 LNHNV and CDR2 YYDKDF (reference sequence). CDR3 amino acids: CATSRDPQGNRYEQYF. CDR3 DNA sequence: TGTGCCACCAGCAGAGATCCCCAGGGGAATCGCTACGAGCAGTACTTC.

The genes are TRBV24-1 and TRBJ2-5; 7 nucleotides line up with TRBD1. Trimming removed 4 bases from V and 1 base from J; junction bases left unmatched: 11. CDR1 and CDR2 (germline): KGHDR, SFDVKD. The CDR3 covers 17 residues. CDR3 nucleotides: TGTGCCACCAGTGAAATCCCCGACAGGGCAATCCAAGAGACCCAGTACTTC. This gives the protein CATSEIPDRAIQETQYF.

The V call is TRBV2, the J call TRBJ2-7, with D possibly called TRBD1 or TRBD2 (5 bases each). Germline V gene sequence: CDR1 SNHLY, CDR2 FYNNEI. The CDR3 has 12 residues. Trimming removed 7 bases at V and 4 bases at J, with 11 bases between. The CDR3 coding sequence is TGTGCCAGCATGGGGGTCGGGTACGAGCAGTACTTC. Protein product: CASMGVGYEQYF.

The V call is TRBV4-1, the J call TRBJ1-3; D remains unclear. Germline V CDR1 and CDR2: MGHRA, YSYEKL. This CDR3 has 14 residues. V was shortened by 2 bases and J by 0 bases, with 5 bases between the two germline ends. The CDR3 is CASSQPSSGNTIYF. The CDR3 coding sequence is TGCGCCAGCAGCCAACCCTCCTCTGGAAACACCATATATTTT.

The chain combines TRBV11-2 with TRBJ2-7, with D tentatively TRBD1 (6 bases). V lost 5 bases and J 0 bases, leaving 14 bases between the germline ends. The germline V gene encodes CDR1 SGHAT and CDR2 FQNNGV. The CDR3 spans 15 residues. Written as DNA, the CDR3 is TGTGCCAGCAGCCTGGGACATTACGTCTCCTACGAGCAGTACTTC. It codes for CASSLGHYVSYEQYF.

The chain links TRBV3-1 (or the pseudogene TRBV3-2) to TRBJ1-4; D is possibly TRBD1 (6 bases). Trimming pared 0 bases from V and 8 bases from J, leaving 13 bases between. CDR3 size: 15 residues. Germline CDR1 is LGHDT and CDR2 is YNNKEL (reference sequence). CDR3 in amino acids: CASSQDLGAKEKLFF. The CDR3 coding sequence is TGTGCCAGCAGCCAAGATCTGGGGGCGAAGGAAAAACTGTTTTTT.

The rearrangement uses TRBV6-1 and TRBJ2-7; TRBD1 is a possible D gene (5 bases). CDR1 is MNHNS, CDR2 SASEGT, per germline. The V gene lost 1 base and the J gene lost 3 bases, with 10 bases spanning the gap. The CDR3 has 14 amino acids. The CDR3 DNA reads TGTGCCAGCAGTGAAGTCCCAGGGATCTACGAGCAGTACTTC. The encoded protein is CASSEVPGIYEQYF.

About this clone itself: A read error may account for a junction end that differs from germline. The chain is built from TRBV4-1 and TRBJ2-2; D call uncertain. Germline V lookup: CDR1 MGHRA, CDR2 YSYEKL. This CDR3 is built from 15 residues. CDR3 amino acids: CASSQEGWNSGELFF. DNA of the CDR3: TGCGCCAGCAGCCAAGAAGGGTGGAACTCCGGGGAGCTGTTTTTT.

The J gene is TRBJ1-4, the V gene TRBV6-1; D ambiguous. V lost 1 base and J 10 bases, leaving 4 bases between the germline ends. The CDR3 consists of 11 residues. The germline V gene encodes CDR1 MNHNS and CDR2 SASEGT. The CDR3 sequence: CASSEGIKLFF. CDR3 coding DNA: TGTGCCAGCAGTGAAGGGATAAAACTGTTTTTT.

J is TRBJ2-1 and V is TRBV28; 8 bases agree with TRBD1. Trimming removed 4 bases from V and 5 bases from J; junction bases left unmatched: 7. The CDR3 consists of 15 residues. Germline CDR1 MDHEN, CDR2 SYDVKM. DNA of the CDR3: TGTGCCAGCAGTTCTGCCGGGGGACAGGACAATGAGCAGTTCTTC. Its protein is CASSSAGGQDNEQFF. The whole variable domain, filled in from reference TRBV28 and TRBJ2-1, reads DVKVTQSSRYLVKRTGEKVFLECVQDMDHENMFWYRQDPGLGLRLIYFSYDVKMKEKGDIPEGYSVSREKKERFSLILESASTNQTSMYLCASSSAGGQDNEQFFGPGTRLTVL.

This sequence joins TRBV6-6 and TRBJ2-7; D may correspond to TRBD1 or TRBD2 (5 bases each). Germline CDR1 is MNHNY and CDR2 is SVGAGI (reference sequence). The germline V and J ends were trimmed by 2 bases and 5 bases, with 10 bases remaining between them. CDR3 length: 13 amino acids. CDR3 loop: CASSYGTGNEQYF. The CDR3, as DNA: TGTGCCAGCAGTTACGGGACGGGGAACGAGCAGTACTTC.

The chain joins TRBV6-5 to TRBJ2-7; D gene unclear. Per germline, CDR1 MNHEY and CDR2 SVGAGI. Trimming pared 0 bases from V and 2 bases from J, leaving 8 bases between. The CDR3 sequence is 14 residues long. The CDR3 DNA reads as TGTGCCAGCAGTTACTCGAGTGTAGCCTACGAGCAGTACTTC. Its protein is CASSYSSVAYEQYF.

J is TRBJ1-4 and V is TRBV6-1, with 11 bases matching TRBD1. CDR1 and CDR2 (germline): MNHNS, SASEGT. CDR3 length equals 16 residues. The J segment lost 5 bases and the V segment lost 4 bases, leaving 6 bases of the junction unmatched. The CDR3 loop is CASSAIGTGGNEKLFF. The DNA of the CDR3 is TGTGCCAGCAGTGCAATAGGGACAGGGGGAAATGAAAAACTGTTTTTT.

The rearrangement uses TRBV5-4 and TRBJ1-6, with a tentative D call TRBD1 (5 bases). V lost 10 bases and J lost 8, with 13 bases in between. The CDR3 totals 12 residues. Germline CDR1 reads SGHNT; CDR2 reads YYREEE (reference sequence). The CDR3 reads CAWMTAYSPLHF. The CDR3, as DNA: TGTGCCTGGATGACAGCTTATTCACCCCTCCACTTT.

The CDR3 DNA sequence: TGTGCCAGCTCACTGAACCAGGGCCCCGAGCAGTACTTC. It translates to CASSLNQGPEQYF. The chain is built from TRBV18 and TRBJ2-7; a possible D gene is TRBD1 (5 bases). The CDR3 runs 13 residues. Looked up from germline, CDR1 is KGHSH and CDR2 is LQKENI. The ends were cut back, 4 bases at V and 6 bases at J, with 13 bases in the middle.